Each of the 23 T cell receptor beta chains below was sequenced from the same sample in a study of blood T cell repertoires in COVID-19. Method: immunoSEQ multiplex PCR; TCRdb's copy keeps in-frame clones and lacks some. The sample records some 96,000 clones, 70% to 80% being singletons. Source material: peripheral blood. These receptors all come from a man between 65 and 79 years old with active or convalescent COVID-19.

CDR3 nucleotide sequence: TGTGCCACCAGTGCTCGGCTAGGTTTACAGGCGGGGAATGAGCAGTTCTTC. Amino acid sequence: CATSARLGLQAGNEQFF. The chain has TRBV24-1 and TRBJ2-1; D perhaps matches TRBD2 (6 bases). V was cut by 5 bases and J by 7 bases, with 23 bases left in between. The CDR3 totals 17 residues. CDR1 is KGHDR and CDR2 is SFDVKD in the germline V gene.

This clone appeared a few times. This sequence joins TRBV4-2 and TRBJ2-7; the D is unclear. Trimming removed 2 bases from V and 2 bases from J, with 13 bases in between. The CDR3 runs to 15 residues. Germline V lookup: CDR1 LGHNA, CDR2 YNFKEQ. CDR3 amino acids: CASSQSSGSTYEQYF. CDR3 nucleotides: TGTGCCAGCAGCCAAAGCTCAGGCTCAACCTACGAGCAGTACTTC.

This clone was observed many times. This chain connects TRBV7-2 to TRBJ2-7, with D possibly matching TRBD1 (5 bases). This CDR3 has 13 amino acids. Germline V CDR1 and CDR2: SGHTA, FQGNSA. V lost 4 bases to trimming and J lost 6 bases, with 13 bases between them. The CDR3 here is CASSYDSPGEQYF. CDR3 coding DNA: TGTGCCAGCAGCTACGACAGCCCCGGCGAGCAGTACTTC.

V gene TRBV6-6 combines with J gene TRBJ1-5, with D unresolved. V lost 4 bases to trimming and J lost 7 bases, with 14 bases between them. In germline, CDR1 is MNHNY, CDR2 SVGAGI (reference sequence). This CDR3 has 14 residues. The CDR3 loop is CASSSRPRRQPQHF. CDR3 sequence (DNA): TGTGCCAGCAGTTCGCGGCCCAGGAGGCAGCCCCAGCATTTT.

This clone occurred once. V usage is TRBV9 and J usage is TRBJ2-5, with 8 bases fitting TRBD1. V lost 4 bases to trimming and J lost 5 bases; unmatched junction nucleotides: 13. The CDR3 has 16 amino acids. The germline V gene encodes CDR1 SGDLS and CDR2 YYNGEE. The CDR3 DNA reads TGTGCCAGCAGCAGGACAGGGTCTAACCTGCCCGAGACCCAGTACTTC. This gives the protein CASSRTGSNLPETQYF.

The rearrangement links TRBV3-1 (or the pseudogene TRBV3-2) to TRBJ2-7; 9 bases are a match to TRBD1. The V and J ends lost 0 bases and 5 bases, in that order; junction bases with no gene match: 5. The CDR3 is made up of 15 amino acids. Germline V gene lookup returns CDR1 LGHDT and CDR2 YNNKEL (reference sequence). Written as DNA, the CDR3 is TGTGCCAGCAGCCAAGAGGACAGGGGTATGCACGAGCAGTACTTC. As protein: CASSQEDRGMHEQYF.

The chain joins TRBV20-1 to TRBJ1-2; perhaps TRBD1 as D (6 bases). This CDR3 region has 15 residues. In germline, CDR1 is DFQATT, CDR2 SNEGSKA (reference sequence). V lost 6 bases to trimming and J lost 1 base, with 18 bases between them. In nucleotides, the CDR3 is TGCAGTGCCAGTCCACAGGGTAACTTTAACTATGGCTACACCTTC. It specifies CSASPQGNFNYGYTF.

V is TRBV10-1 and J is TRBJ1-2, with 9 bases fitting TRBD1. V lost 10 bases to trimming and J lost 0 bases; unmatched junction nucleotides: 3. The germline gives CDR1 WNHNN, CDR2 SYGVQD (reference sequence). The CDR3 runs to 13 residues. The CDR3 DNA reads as TGCGCCAACCGGGACAGGGCTAACTATGGCTACACCTTC. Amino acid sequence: CANRDRANYGYTF.

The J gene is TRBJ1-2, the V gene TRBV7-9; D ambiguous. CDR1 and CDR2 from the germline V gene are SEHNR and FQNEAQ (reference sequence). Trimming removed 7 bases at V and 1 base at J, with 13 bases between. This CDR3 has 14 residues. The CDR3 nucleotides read TGTGCCAGCACTAAAAGGGAGAGTAACTATGGCTACACCTTC. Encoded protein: CASTKRESNYGYTF. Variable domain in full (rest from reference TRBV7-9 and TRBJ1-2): DTGVSQNPRHKITKRGQNVTFRCDPISEHNRLYWYRQTLGQGPEFLTYFQNEAQLEKSRLLSDRFSAERPKGSFSTLEIQRTEQGDSAMYLCASTKRESNYGYTFGSGTRLTVV.

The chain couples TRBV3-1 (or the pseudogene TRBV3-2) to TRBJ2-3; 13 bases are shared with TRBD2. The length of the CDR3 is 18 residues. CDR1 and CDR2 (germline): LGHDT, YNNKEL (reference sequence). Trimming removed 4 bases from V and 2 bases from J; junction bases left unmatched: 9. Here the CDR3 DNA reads TGTGCCAGCAGCCCAGGACTAGCGGGGGAATCTAACACAGATACGCAGTATTTT. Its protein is CASSPGLAGESNTDTQYF.

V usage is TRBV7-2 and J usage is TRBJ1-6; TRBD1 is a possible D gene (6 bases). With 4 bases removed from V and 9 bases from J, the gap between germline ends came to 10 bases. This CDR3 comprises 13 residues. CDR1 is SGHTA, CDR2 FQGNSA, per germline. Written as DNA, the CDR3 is TGTGCCAGCAGCTCAGGGGCTGGTTCACCCCTCCACTTT. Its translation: CASSSGAGSPLHF.

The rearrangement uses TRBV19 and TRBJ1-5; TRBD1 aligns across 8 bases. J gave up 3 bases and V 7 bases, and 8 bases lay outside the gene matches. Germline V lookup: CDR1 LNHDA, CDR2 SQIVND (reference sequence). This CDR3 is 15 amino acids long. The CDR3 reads CASTDGQGVNQPQHF. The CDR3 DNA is TGTGCCAGTACCGACGGACAGGGAGTCAATCAGCCCCAGCATTTT.

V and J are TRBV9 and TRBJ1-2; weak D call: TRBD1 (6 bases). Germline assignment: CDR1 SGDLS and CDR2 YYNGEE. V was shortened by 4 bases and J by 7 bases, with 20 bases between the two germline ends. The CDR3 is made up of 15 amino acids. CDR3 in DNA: TGTGCCAGCAGCCCCTCGGGACAAAGGGTGGGTGGCTACACCTTC. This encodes CASSPSGQRVGGYTF. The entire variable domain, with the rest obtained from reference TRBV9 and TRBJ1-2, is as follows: DSGVTQTPKHLITATGQRVTLRCSPRSGDLSVYWYQQSLDQGLQFLIQYYNGEERAKGNILERFSAQQFPDLHSELNLSSLELGDSALYFCASSPSGQRVGGYTFGSGTRLTVV.

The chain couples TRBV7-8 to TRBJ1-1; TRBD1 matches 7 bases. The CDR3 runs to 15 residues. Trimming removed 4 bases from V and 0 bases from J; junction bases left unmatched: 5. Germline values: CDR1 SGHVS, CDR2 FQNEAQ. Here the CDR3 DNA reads TGTGCCAGCAGCTCCGGAGGGGGCTTGAACACTGAAGCTTTCTTT. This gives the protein CASSSGGGLNTEAFF.

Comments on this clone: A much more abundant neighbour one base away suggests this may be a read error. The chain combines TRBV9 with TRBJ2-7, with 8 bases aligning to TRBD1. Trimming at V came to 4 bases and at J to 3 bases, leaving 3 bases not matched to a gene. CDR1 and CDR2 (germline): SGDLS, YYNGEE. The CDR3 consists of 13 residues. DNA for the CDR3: TGTGCCAGCAGCAAGGACAGGGACTACGAGCAGTACTTC. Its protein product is CASSKDRDYEQYF.

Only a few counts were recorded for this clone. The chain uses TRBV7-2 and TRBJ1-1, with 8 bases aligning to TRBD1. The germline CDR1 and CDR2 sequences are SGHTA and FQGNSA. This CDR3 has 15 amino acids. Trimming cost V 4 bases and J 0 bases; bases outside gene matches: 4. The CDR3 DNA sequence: TGTGCCAGCAGCTCCTTGACAGGGGTGAACACTGAAGCTTTCTTT. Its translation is CASSSLTGVNTEAFF.

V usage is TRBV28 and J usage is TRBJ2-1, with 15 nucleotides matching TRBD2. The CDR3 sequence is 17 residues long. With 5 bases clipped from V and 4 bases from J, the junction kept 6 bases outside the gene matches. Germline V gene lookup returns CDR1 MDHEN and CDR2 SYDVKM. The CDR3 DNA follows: TGTGCCAGCAGTGGGACTAGCGGGGGGAACCTTTACAATGAGCAGTTCTTC. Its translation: CASSGTSGGNLYNEQFF.

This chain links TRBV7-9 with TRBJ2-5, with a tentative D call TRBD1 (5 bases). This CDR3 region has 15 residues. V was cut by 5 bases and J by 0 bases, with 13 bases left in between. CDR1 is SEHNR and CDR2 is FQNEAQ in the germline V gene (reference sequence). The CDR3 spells CASSPGHGNQETQYF. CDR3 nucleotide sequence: TGTGCCAGCAGCCCAGGGCACGGAAACCAAGAGACCCAGTACTTC.

The CDR3 DNA is TGCGCCAGCAGCCAAGGACAGAACACTGAAGCTTTCTTT. Its protein product is CASSQGQNTEAFF. J is TRBJ1-1 and V is TRBV4-1; D gene ambiguous. There are 13 residues in the CDR3. The germline V and J ends were trimmed by 1 base and 1 base, with 4 bases remaining between them. Germline CDR1 and CDR2: MGHRA and YSYEKL.

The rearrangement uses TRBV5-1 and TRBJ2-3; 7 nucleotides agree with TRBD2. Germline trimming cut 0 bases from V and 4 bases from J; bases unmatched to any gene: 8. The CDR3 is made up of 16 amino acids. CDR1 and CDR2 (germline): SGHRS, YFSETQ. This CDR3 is CASSLAGGSRADTQYF. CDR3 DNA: TGCGCCAGCAGCTTGGCCGGCGGGAGCAGGGCAGATACGCAGTATTTT.

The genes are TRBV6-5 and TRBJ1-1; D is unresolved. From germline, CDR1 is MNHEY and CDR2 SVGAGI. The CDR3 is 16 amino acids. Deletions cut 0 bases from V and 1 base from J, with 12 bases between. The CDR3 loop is CASSYSNPAWNTEAFF. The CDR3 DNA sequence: TGTGCCAGCAGTTACTCGAATCCAGCGTGGAACACTGAAGCTTTCTTT.

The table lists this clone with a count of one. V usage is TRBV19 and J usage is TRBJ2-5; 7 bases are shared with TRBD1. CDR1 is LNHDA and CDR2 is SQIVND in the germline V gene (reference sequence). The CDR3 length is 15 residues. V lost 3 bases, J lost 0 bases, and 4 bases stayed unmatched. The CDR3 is CASSIKGGYQETQYF. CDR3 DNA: TGTGCCAGTAGTATTAAAGGGGGCTACCAAGAGACCCAGTACTTC.

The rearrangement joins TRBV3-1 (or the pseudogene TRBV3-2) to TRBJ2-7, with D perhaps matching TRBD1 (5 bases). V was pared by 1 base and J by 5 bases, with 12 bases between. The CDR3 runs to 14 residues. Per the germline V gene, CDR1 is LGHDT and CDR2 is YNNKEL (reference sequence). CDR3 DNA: TGTGCCAGCAGCCAAGCGACAGTGCAAGACGAGCAGTACTTC. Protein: CASSQATVQDEQYF.